A selection of T cell receptor beta chains follows, all from one sample in a study of response to subunit inactivated influenza vaccine. TCRdb independently ran MiXCR on the RT-PCR reads; one entry per CDR3 protein. In the table there are 450,000 to 600,000 distinct CDR3 sequences, approximately 7.6% of which are singletons. The sample here was PBMCs from blood, taken around 25 months after vaccination. These receptors were collected from a man between 50 and 75 years old who received an inactivated influenza vaccine. Both conserved end residues are part of each CDR3. A D gene is named only where the DNA matches it firmly. Where a row states a size, it is once, few, many or the class of an expanded clone; other rows omit it.

clone size: many; J gene: TRBJ2-3; V gene: TRBV5-1; CDR3 length: 15; D gene: TRBD1; CDR3 DNA: TGCGCCAGCAGCGAGACAGGGGGCATCGCAGATACGCAGTATTTT; CDR3 protein: CASSETGGIADTQYF
clone size: many; J gene: TRBJ2-3; V gene: TRBV24-1; CDR3 length: 16; D gene: TRBD1; CDR3 DNA: TGTGCCACCAGTGATCCGCTAAGACAGGGTATGGATACGCAGTATTTT; CDR3 protein: CATSDPLRQGMDTQYF
clone size: many; J gene: TRBJ1-2; V gene: TRBV4-3; CDR3 length: 15; D gene: TRBD1; CDR3 DNA: TGCGCCAGCAGCCAAGCCTCAGGGGGCGGCTATGGCTACACCTTC; CDR3 protein: CASSQASGGGYGYTF
clone size: once; J gene: TRBJ2-2; V gene: TRBV12-3/TRBV12-4; CDR3 length: 13; D gene: -; CDR3 DNA: TGTGCCAGCAGTCCAGTTTACACCGGGGAGCTGTTTTTT; CDR3 protein: CASSPVYTGELFF
clone size: many; J gene: TRBJ1-1; V gene: TRBV2; CDR3 length: 15; D gene: -; CDR3 DNA: TGTGCCAGCAGTGATCCCCAGGGCAGTGACACTGAAGCTTTCTTT; CDR3 protein: CASSDPQGSDTEAFF
clone size: many; J gene: TRBJ2-2; V gene: TRBV7-7; CDR3 length: 13; D gene: -; CDR3 DNA: TGTGCTAGCAGCTTAGGAGTTGGGGGGGAGCTGTTTTTT; CDR3 protein: CASSLGVGGELFF
clone size: few; J gene: TRBJ2-1; V gene: TRBV9; CDR3 length: 13; D gene: -; CDR3 DNA: TGTGCCAGCAGCGTAGCTTCCGTGAATGAGCAGTTCTTC; CDR3 protein: CASSVASVNEQFF
clone size: -; J gene: TRBJ2-7; V gene: TRBV29-1; CDR3 length: 10; D gene: -; CDR3 DNA: TGCAGCGTTGAACAAGGGGAGCAGTACTTC; CDR3 protein: CSVEQGEQYF
clone size: many; J gene: TRBJ2-7; V gene: TRBV10-3; CDR3 length: 14; D gene: TRBD1; CDR3 DNA: TGTGCCATCGGGGACAGGCCAAACTCCTACGAGCAGTACTTC; CDR3 protein: CAIGDRPNSYEQYF
clone size: -; J gene: TRBJ2-1; V gene: TRBV5-5; CDR3 length: 15; D gene: -; CDR3 DNA: TGTGCCAGCAGCTTGGCAATAAGCTCCTACAATGGGCAGTTCTTC; CDR3 protein: CASSLAISSYNGQFF
clone size: many; J gene: TRBJ2-3; V gene: TRBV15; CDR3 length: 14; D gene: -; CDR3 DNA: TGTGCCACCAGCATGCCCGCCTTGGGAGATACGCAGTATTTT; CDR3 protein: CATSMPALGDTQYF
clone size: -; J gene: TRBJ2-3; V gene: TRBV27; CDR3 length: 16; D gene: TRBD2; CDR3 DNA: TGTGCCAGCAGTTCCTCGACTAGCGGGGGAACAGATACGCAGTATTTT; CDR3 protein: CASSSSTSGGTDTQYF
clone size: few; J gene: TRBJ1-2; V gene: TRBV3-1; CDR3 length: 14; D gene: -; CDR3 DNA: TGTGCCAGCAGCCCCGGGGCCGCTAACTATGGCTACACCTTC; CDR3 protein: CASSPGAANYGYTF
clone size: -; J gene: TRBJ2-3; V gene: TRBV3-1; CDR3 length: 17; D gene: TRBD2; CDR3 DNA: TGTGCCAGCAGCGCTCGGACTAGCGGGGGGTACACAGATACGCAGTATTTT; CDR3 protein: CASSARTSGGYTDTQYF
clone size: many; J gene: TRBJ2-3; V gene: TRBV20-1; CDR3 length: 12; D gene: -; CDR3 DNA: TGCAGTGCCCCAAGAAGCACAGATACGCAGTATTTT; CDR3 protein: CSAPRSTDTQYF
clone size: few; J gene: TRBJ1-4; V gene: TRBV11-2; CDR3 length: 17; D gene: TRBD1; CDR3 DNA: TGTGCCAGCAGCTTAACAGGACAGGGGATAACTAATGAAAAACTGTTTTTT; CDR3 protein: CASSLTGQGITNEKLFF
clone size: many; J gene: TRBJ1-1; V gene: TRBV6-2/TRBV6-3; CDR3 length: 15; D gene: -; CDR3 DNA: TGTGCCAGCAGTTACTCGAAGACAGGGAACACTGAAGCTTTCTTT; CDR3 protein: CASSYSKTGNTEAFF